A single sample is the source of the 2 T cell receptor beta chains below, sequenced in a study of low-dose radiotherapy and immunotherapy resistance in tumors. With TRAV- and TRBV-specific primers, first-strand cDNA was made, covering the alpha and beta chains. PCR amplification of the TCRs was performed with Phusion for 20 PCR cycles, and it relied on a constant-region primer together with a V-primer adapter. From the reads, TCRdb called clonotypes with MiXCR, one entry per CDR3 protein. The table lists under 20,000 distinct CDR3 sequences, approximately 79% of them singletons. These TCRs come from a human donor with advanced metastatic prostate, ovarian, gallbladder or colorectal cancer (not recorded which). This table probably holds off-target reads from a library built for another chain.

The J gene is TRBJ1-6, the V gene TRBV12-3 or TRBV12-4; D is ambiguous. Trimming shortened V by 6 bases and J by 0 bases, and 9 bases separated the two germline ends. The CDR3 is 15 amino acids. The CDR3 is CASRSGSSYNSPLHF. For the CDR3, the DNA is TGTGCCAGCAGAAGCGGGAGCTCCTATAATTCACCCCTCCACTTT.

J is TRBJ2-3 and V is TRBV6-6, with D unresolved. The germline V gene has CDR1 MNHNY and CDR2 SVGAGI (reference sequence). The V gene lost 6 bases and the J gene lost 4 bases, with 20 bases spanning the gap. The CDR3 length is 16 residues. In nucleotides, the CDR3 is TGTGCCAGCAGAATTATAGGTGGCGGAATCCCAGATACGCAGTATTTT. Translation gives CASRIIGGGIPDTQYF.